This T cell receptor beta chain comes out of a study of T-cell memory formation after mild COVID-19. Looking at the study overall: Among the donors, TCR clusters were largely specific to each donor. Study-level results: Among clones contracting day 15 to 85, CD4/CD8 was balanced, whereas later expanders leaned CD4+.

TCRdb passed the 5' RACE reads through MiXCR, listing each CDR3 protein once. Among 530,000 or so distinct CDR3 sequences, around 15% were seen once, and the ten largest hold roughly 8.2%. The V end was cut by 1 base, the J end by 7 bases, with 14 bases between. Germline V lookup: CDR1 DFQATT, CDR2 SNEGSKA (reference sequence). The CDR3 covers 15 residues. With regard to this clonotype: The target antigen is unknown.

The sequence was collected from an adult woman who had mild COVID-19 (a few samples of this study predate the infection). Cell type and time point are not known. The sequenced material came from PBMCs or a T cell subset sorted from them (not recorded which). The chain joins TRBV20-1 to TRBJ1-6; D not resolved. CDR3: CSARVRSLNNSPLHF. The CDR3 DNA is TGCAGTGCTAGAGTCAGGTCTTTGAACAATTCACCCCTCCACTTT.